The entry below gives a single TCR beta chain sequence along with its context. Its antigen is not identified. Method: immunoSEQ multiplex PCR; TCRdb's copy keeps in-frame clones and lacks some. The sample has tens of thousands of clones; about 80% are singletons. The record originates from a study of T cell responses to AZD1222 COVID-19 vaccine. General study findings and limits: The donor cohort was predominantly white British with a female majority, and clonal diversity may have been underestimated. Spike was spanned by vaccine-associated CD4 TCRs, which were dominant at 160-218 and 743-854. The study sampled repertoires only after the peak T cell response.

The material was peripheral blood, obtained 28 days after the second AZD1222 dose. The sequence derives from an adult who received the AZD1222 COVID-19 vaccine.

The CDR3 sequence: CASSLGTDSGNTIYF. The CDR3 nucleotides are TGCGCCAGCAGCCTTGGGACGGACTCTGGAAACACCATATATTTT. V gene TRBV4-1 combines with J gene TRBJ1-3; TRBD1 is a possible D gene (5 bases). Germline V CDR1 and CDR2: MGHRA, YSYEKL. The CDR3 has 15 residues. V was shortened by 4 bases and J by 0 bases, with 10 bases between the two germline ends.